The present TCR beta chain was sequenced within a study of T cell responses to AZD1222 COVID-19 vaccine. The V and J ends lost 2 bases and 10 bases, in that order; junction bases with no gene match: 14. Germline loops: CDR1 MNHEY, CDR2 SVGAGI. The CDR3 contains 16 residues. Sequencing used immunoSEQ multiplex PCR; TCRdb keeps in-frame clones, though not all of them. Of about 83,000 clones listed, approximately 89% are singletons. This chain connects TRBV6-5 to TRBJ2-1; 7 bases line up with TRBD2. This TCR was sampled from an adult who received the AZD1222 COVID-19 vaccine. The input for sequencing was peripheral blood, taken 28 days after the second AZD1222 dose. DNA for the CDR3: TGTGCCAGCAGTTACGGGCGAGCGGGGACCTCAGGGGAGCAGTTCTTC. This encodes CASSYGRAGTSGEQFF.